This is a list of T cell receptor beta chains from one sample in a study of T cell repertoires in cytomegalovirus infection. TCRdb independently ran MiXCR on the reads; one entry per CDR3 protein. The sample yields approximately 490,000 distinct CDR3 sequences, about 11% seen once. Material for sequencing was PBMCs. The source is a human donor in good health (CMV status not recorded). Some clones in this sample may be carry-over from other donors' samples. The CDR3 runs from the conserved cysteine through the conserved F or W. The order of the fields is J gene, clone size, V gene, CDR3 protein. Clone size appears in some rows only: once, few, many, or a class for an expanded clone.

TRBJ2-7 many TRBV2 CASSVLRAEQYF
TRBJ1-5 few TRBV20-1 CSARVGGSNQPQHF
TRBJ2-2 many TRBV29-1 CSVGAGELFF
TRBJ2-3 NA TRBV4-2 CASSKTRTGGGHGDTQYF
TRBJ2-3 few TRBV11-2 CASSLIFGTSGSSTDTQYF
TRBJ2-7 many TRBV7-8 CASSVARTREQYF
TRBJ2-5 few TRBV5-4 CASSPDVRAGGETQYF
TRBJ2-2 many TRBV27 CASSFRTTRTTGELFF
TRBJ1-1 many TRBV2 CASSEAQDGMNTEAFF
TRBJ2-3 many TRBV5-1 CASSLDGFRTDTQYF
TRBJ2-1 many TRBV7-3 CASSFETGAYNEQFF
TRBJ1-4 many TRBV7-9 CASSLSQGNEKLFF
TRBJ1-2 NA TRBV20-1 CSASTGGAYGYTF
TRBJ2-1 NA TRBV3-1 CASSQVGGVTYTEQFF
TRBJ2-1 NA TRBV4-2 CASSQESASGSVYEQFF
TRBJ1-6 NA TRBV5-4 CASRGDVNSPLHF
TRBJ2-1 few TRBV5-4 CASSPGLAAGDEQFF
TRBJ2-3 few TRBV24-1 CATSDVRRADTQYF
TRBJ2-3 many TRBV7-2 CASSSLHSTDTQYF
TRBJ2-1 many TRBV6-1 CASSESWGLAPGNEQFF
TRBJ2-7 NA TRBV20-1 CSATPLAGIAYEQYF
TRBJ2-1 NA TRBV5-1 CASSLASGGDEQFF
TRBJ2-7 NA TRBV2 CASTMETIEQYF
TRBJ2-3 NA TRBV20-1 CSAPQGGVLGSDTQYF
TRBJ2-5 many TRBV9 CASSGSGTGGETQYF
TRBJ1-4 many TRBV28 CASTPGGGDDNEKLFF
TRBJ2-4 many TRBV5-4 CASSFGTSGGLKNIQYF
TRBJ2-3 many TRBV7-9 CASRAPGFTDTQYF
TRBJ2-3 many TRBV7-8 CASSLNGLAGGTDTQYF
TRBJ2-1 NA TRBV10-2 CASNRGDEQFF
TRBJ2-7 NA TRBV20-1 CSASSSGTSIDEQYF
TRBJ2-1 NA TRBV29-1 CSGIGGDYPNEQFF
TRBJ2-7 many TRBV6-5 CASSYFPGTSSEQYF
TRBJ2-2 many TRBV27 CASSSYTLPGVNTGELFF
TRBJ2-3 many TRBV25-1 CASRLGGFTDTQYF
TRBJ2-2 NA TRBV15 CATSIANLRTGELFF
TRBJ1-4 many TRBV12-3/TRBV12-4 CASSFRRRGEKLFF
TRBJ1-2 few TRBV19 CASSPGQLEDYGYTF
TRBJ1-1 many TRBV7-3 CASSSRGGRDSEAFF
TRBJ2-2 many TRBV7-9 CASSYVSAGELFF
TRBJ2-2 many TRBV19 CASRGATGELFF
TRBJ2-1 few TRBV6-5 CASSYSPTVLTGDEQFF
TRBJ2-3 NA TRBV29-1 CSVGRGGGTDTQYF
TRBJ2-2 many TRBV19 CASSMSRAGTGELFF
TRBJ2-1 many TRBV11-2 CASSLTSGAFNEQFF
TRBJ2-3 many TRBV28 CATRTGMSTDTQYF
TRBJ2-2 NA TRBV3-1 CASSLRGPVTGELFF
TRBJ2-1 NA TRBV11-2 CASSSGLAGDMNEQFF
TRBJ2-1 NA TRBV11-1 CASSLAGGYYEQFF
TRBJ1-1 many TRBV6-1 CASRKANTEAFF
TRBJ1-1 many TRBV7-9 CASSFPTGQGNTEAFF
TRBJ2-4 many TRBV28 CASSMGRAGSNIQYF
TRBJ2-3 many TRBV11-3 CASSGQQGFTDTQYF